The T cell receptor beta chain under discussion was sequenced for a study of T cell responses to AZD1222 COVID-19 vaccine. The data were produced by immunoSEQ multiplex PCR, yet TCRdb's version contains in-frame clones alone and is incomplete. Found here are 150,000 to 180,000 clones, roughly nine tenths of them singletons; the top ten hold 15% to 20%. The CDR3 is made up of 13 amino acids. V dropped 5 bases and J dropped 5 bases, with 12 bases sitting between them. Per germline, CDR1 MNHEY and CDR2 SVGEGT. Specimen: peripheral blood, collected on day 0 of AZD1222 vaccination. This chain connects TRBV6-2 or TRBV6-3 to TRBJ1-1, with a weak D call TRBD1 (5 bases). This receptor was identified in an adult in good health. Here the CDR3 DNA reads TGTGCCAGCAGTGCCTCAGGGAAGACTGAAGCTTTCTTT. Translating gives CASSASGKTEAFF.